These 12 T cell receptor beta chains originate from one sample sequenced in a study of OX40 agonist ivuxolimab in advanced cancers. Data came from immunoSEQ multiplex PCR; TCRdb stores just in-frame clones and leaves some out. The table shows approximately 15,000 clones, with around four fifths occurring only once. Sequenced here: CD4+ or CD8+ T cells sorted from blood, sampled in a trial of the OX40 agonist ivuxolimab. These TCRs come from an adult with an advanced solid tumor such as melanoma, head and neck, liver or kidney cancer.

This rearrangement joins TRBV6-5 to TRBJ2-2, with 7 bases matching TRBD1. V lost 6 bases and J lost 4; bases outside the gene matches: 8. CDR1 is MNHEY, CDR2 SVGAGI, per germline. This CDR3 region has 15 residues. The CDR3 region has the DNA TGTGCCAGCAGAAAGCAGGGGGATCCCACCGGGGAGCTGTTTTTT. Amino acids: CASRKQGDPTGELFF.

The V call is TRBV9, the J call TRBJ2-1; TRBD2 matches 8 bases. Per germline, CDR1 SGDLS and CDR2 YYNGEE. The CDR3 is 15 amino acids. With V trimmed by 4 bases and J by 9 bases, 12 bases remained unmatched. CDR3 coding DNA: TGTGCCAGCAGCCCCCCGGGACTAGTAAACGGTGAGCAGTTCTTC. This sequence encodes CASSPPGLVNGEQFF.

The chain recombines TRBV28 with TRBJ1-4, with a possible D match to TRBD1 (5 bases). The CDR3 has 13 amino acids. V gave up 10 bases and J gave up 7 bases, with 16 bases separating them. CDR1 is MDHEN and CDR2 is SYDVKM in the germline V gene. CDR3 loop: CATLGVVGEKLFF. As DNA, the CDR3 is TGTGCCACCCTGGGGGTCGTAGGTGAAAAACTGTTTTTT.

The rearrangement links TRBV19 to TRBJ2-7, with 7 positions matching TRBD1. There are 16 residues in the CDR3. The germline V gene has CDR1 LNHDA and CDR2 SQIVND (reference sequence). The J segment lost 2 bases and the V segment lost 5 bases, leaving 12 bases of the junction unmatched. CDR3 nucleotides: TGTGCCAGTAGTCCCCGACAGGGTCTGAATACCTACGAGCAGTACTTC. It encodes CASSPRQGLNTYEQYF.

CDR3 nucleotides: TGTGCCAGCAGTGATCCCCCTAGCGGGAAGCGCTTCTACGAGCAGTACTTC. Translating gives CASSDPPSGKRFYEQYF. The chain employs TRBV6-4 and TRBJ2-7; 9 nucleotides match TRBD2. Germline CDR1 reads MRHNA; CDR2 reads SNTAGT. V gave up 3 bases and J gave up 3 bases; unmatched junction bases: 12. This CDR3 has 17 residues.

The chain uses TRBV19 and TRBJ2-7; D unresolved. The germline V and J ends were trimmed by 2 bases and 3 bases, with 8 bases remaining between them. This CDR3 comprises 13 residues. Germline CDR1 is LNHDA and CDR2 is SQIVND (reference sequence). The CDR3 spells CASSINSFYEQYF. The CDR3 nucleotides are TGTGCCAGTAGTATAAACAGTTTCTACGAGCAGTACTTC.

V and J are TRBV7-9 and TRBJ2-1; D unresolved. CDR1 is SEHNR, CDR2 FQNEAQ, per germline (reference sequence). Trimming shortened V by 2 bases and J by 7 bases, and 9 bases separated the two germline ends. CDR3 length equals 13 residues. CDR3 residues: CASSLLITNEQFF. The CDR3 coding sequence is TGTGCCAGCAGCTTACTCATTACAAATGAGCAGTTCTTC.

The chain recombines TRBV28 with TRBJ2-1, with 7 bases lining up with TRBD2. J lost 9 bases, V lost 5 bases, and 10 bases had no gene match. The V gene's germline CDR1 is MDHEN and CDR2 SYDVKM. This CDR3 comprises 14 residues. The CDR3: CASSPTSVVGEQFF. The DNA of the CDR3 is TGTGCCAGCAGTCCCACTAGCGTAGTCGGTGAGCAGTTCTTC.

The CDR3 here is CASSLERGKTEAFF. Here the CDR3 DNA reads TGCGCCAGCAGCCTAGAGAGGGGGAAAACTGAAGCTTTCTTT. V is TRBV4-1 and J is TRBJ1-1, with a weak D call TRBD1 (6 bases). CDR3 length equals 14 residues. V dropped 4 bases and J dropped 5 bases, with 14 bases sitting between them. Germline V gene sequence: CDR1 MGHRA, CDR2 YSYEKL.

The rearrangement links TRBV18 to TRBJ1-4; D unresolved. V gave up 0 bases and J gave up 6 bases, with 11 bases separating them. This CDR3 comprises 15 residues. The germline V gene encodes CDR1 KGHSH and CDR2 LQKENI. In DNA, the CDR3 is TGTGCCAGCTCACCACCCGAGGGAGGTCATGAAAAACTGTTTTTT. Translation gives CASSPPEGGHEKLFF.

The chain links TRBV27 to TRBJ2-5; 11 nucleotides agree with TRBD1. The J call could be wrong; TRBJ2-7 is a better fit for the DNA end. Germline CDR1 is MNHEY and CDR2 is SMNVEV (reference sequence). The CDR3 covers 15 residues. The CDR3 is CASSFQGQGGYEQYF. The CDR3 DNA sequence: TGTGCCAGCAGTTTCCAGGGACAGGGGGGTTACGAGCAGTACTTC.

This chain connects TRBV9 to TRBJ2-1; 10 nucleotides line up with TRBD2. CDR3 size: 17 residues. The V segment lost 2 bases and the J segment 5 bases; nucleotides outside the gene matches: 10. Germline CDR1 SGDLS, CDR2 YYNGEE. CDR3: CASSVVAGGGSHNEQFF. CDR3 nucleotides: TGTGCCAGCAGCGTTGTAGCGGGGGGCGGGTCACACAATGAGCAGTTCTTC.